Sequencing of this T cell receptor beta chain was carried out in a study of blood T cell repertoires in COVID-19. With 8 bases removed from V and 9 bases from J, the gap between germline ends came to 20 bases. CDR3 size: 14 residues. CDR1 and CDR2 from the germline V gene are SGHTA and FQGNSA. Clones were read by immunoSEQ multiplex PCR, and TCRdb kept only the in-frame ones, dropping some. The sample comprises hundreds of thousands of clones, over 80% of which are singletons, and 1.5% rests with the top ten. This chain connects TRBV7-2 to TRBJ2-1; maybe TRBD2 (6 bases). The receptor was isolated from a middle-aged woman who had recovered from COVID-19. Sequencing was carried out using peripheral blood. CDR3 DNA: TGTGCCAGCCGCGGCGGGACTCCGGACGGTGAGCAGTTCTTC. It specifies CASRGGTPDGEQFF.